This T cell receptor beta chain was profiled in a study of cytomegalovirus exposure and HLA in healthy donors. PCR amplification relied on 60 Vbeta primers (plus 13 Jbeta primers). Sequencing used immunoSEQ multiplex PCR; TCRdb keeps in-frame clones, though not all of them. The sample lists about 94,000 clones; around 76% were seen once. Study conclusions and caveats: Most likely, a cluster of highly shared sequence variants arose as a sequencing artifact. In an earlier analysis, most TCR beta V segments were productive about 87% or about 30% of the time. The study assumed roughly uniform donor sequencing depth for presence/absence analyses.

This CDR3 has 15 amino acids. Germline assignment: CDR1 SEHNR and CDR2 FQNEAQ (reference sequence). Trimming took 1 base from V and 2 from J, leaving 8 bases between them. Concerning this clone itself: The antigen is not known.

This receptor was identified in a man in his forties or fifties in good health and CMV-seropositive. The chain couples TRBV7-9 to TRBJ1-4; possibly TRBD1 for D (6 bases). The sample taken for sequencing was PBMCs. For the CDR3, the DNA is TGTGCCAGCAGCTTAGACAGGGTCACTAATGAAAAACTGTTTTTT. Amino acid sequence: CASSLDRVTNEKLFF.